This TCR beta chain was documented in a study of a mutant IDH1 vaccine in newly diagnosed glioma. Looking at the study overall: First vaccine doses came 4-6 weeks after radiotherapy alone, or with temozolomide cycles. Patients' prior therapy spanned radiotherapy, temozolomide, or both; most underwent both. Study-wide results and caveats: Top peripheral T cell clonotype shifts appeared unrelated to pseudoprogression.

Libraries were prepared by immunoSEQ multiplex PCR; TCRdb keeps only in-frame clonotypes and omits some of them. The profile shows roughly 13,000 clones, around 78% of them singletons. A word on this clone: Its matching antigen is unknown.

As to time point: week 47, end of study. Topical imiquimod was applied with each vaccine dose, which held 300 ug of mutant IDH1 20-mer peptide. Patients received eight vaccinations in weeks 1, 3, 5, 7, 11, 15, 19, 23. Germline V lookup: CDR1 GTSNPN, CDR2 SVGIG (reference sequence). The ends were cut back, 2 bases at V and 3 bases at J, with 19 bases in the middle. The CDR3 totals 16 residues. The sequence was collected from a woman between 35 and 50 years old with glioma. The sample in question was PBMCs, obtained from a glioma patient whose treatment included an IDH1 peptide vaccine. This rearrangement joins TRBV30 to TRBJ1-1; D possibly corresponds to TRBD1 (5 bases). The DNA for the CDR3 is TGTGCCTGGAGTCCTTTCGGGGGGTTCGGGGACACTGAAGCTTTCTTT. Its translation is CAWSPFGGFGDTEAFF.